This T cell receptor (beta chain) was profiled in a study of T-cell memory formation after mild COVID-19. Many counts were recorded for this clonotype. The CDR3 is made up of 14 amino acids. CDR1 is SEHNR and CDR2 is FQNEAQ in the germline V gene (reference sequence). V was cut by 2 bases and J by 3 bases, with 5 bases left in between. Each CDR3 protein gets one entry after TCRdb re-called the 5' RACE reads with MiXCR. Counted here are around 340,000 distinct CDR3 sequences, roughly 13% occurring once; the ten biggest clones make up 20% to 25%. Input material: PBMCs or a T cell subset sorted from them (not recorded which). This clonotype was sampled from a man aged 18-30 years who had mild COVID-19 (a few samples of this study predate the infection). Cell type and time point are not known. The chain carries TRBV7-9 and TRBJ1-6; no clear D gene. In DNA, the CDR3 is TGTGCCAGCAGCTTACAGGACTATAATTCACCCCTCCACTTT. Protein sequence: CASSLQDYNSPLHF.